This T cell receptor beta chain is drawn from a study of OX40 agonist ivuxolimab in advanced cancers. The germline V gene has CDR1 SGHTA and CDR2 FQGNSA. Germline trimming cut 5 bases from V and 2 bases from J; bases unmatched to any gene: 11. This CDR3 is 17 amino acids long. The assay was immunoSEQ multiplex PCR, and TCRdb's table has in-frame clones only and misses some. The data show fewer than 85,000 clones, nearly 90% seen once. Autoimmune disease history or systemic immunosuppression was exclusionary. Study-level findings and limits: In the 0.1-3.0 mg/kg groups, partial responders showed among the lowest expansion. Clonal expansion was seen in CD4+ and CD8+ blood T cells by week 6 at 0.1 to 3.0 mg/kg. Average numbers of expanded clones were greater in CD8+ T cells than in CD4+.

As to this clone: Its antigen remains unknown.

The sample here was CD4+ or CD8+ T cells sorted from blood, taken in a trial of the OX40 agonist ivuxolimab. V and J are TRBV7-2 and TRBJ1-2, with 10 bases aligning to TRBD1. The clonotype was recovered from an adult with an advanced solid tumor such as melanoma, head and neck, liver or kidney cancer. The CDR3 coding sequence is TGTGCCAGCAGCCTAGTCGGGACAGGGGACTCAAACTATGGCTACACCTTC. This translates into CASSLVGTGDSNYGYTF.